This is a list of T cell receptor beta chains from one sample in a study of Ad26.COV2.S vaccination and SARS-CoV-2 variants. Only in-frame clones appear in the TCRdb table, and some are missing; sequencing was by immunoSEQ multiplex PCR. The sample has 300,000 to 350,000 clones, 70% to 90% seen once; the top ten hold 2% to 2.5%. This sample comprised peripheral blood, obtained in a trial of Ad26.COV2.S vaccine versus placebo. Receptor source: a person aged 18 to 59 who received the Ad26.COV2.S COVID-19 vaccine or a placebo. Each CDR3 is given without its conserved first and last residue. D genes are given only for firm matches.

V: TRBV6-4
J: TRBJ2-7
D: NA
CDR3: ASMGYEQY

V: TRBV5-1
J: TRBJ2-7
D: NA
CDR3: ASSLAMGGLKY

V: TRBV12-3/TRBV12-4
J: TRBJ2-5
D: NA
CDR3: ASSRQETQY

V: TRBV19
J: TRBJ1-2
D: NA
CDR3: ASNARDYGYT

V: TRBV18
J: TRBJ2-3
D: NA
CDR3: ASSPPVPLWPDTQY

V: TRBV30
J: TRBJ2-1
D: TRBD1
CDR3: AWSVRDRGLVNEQF

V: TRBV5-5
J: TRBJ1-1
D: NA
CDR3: ASSQAPGTEAF

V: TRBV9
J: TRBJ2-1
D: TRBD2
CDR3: ASSVDGGRNEQF

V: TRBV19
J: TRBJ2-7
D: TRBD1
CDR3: ASSRTGRSYEQY

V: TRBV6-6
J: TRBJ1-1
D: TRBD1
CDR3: ASSRIGQERLNTEAF

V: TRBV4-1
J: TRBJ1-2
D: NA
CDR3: ASSQDTGGNYGYT

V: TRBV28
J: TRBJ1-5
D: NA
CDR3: ASSSYAQAPQH

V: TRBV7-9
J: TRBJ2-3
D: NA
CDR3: ASSPLGGLSTDTQY

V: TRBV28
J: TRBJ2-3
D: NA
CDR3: ASTLRGDTQY

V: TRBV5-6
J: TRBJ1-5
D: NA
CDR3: ASSLGAGTSNQPQH

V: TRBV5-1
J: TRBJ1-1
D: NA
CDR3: ASGVRENTEAF

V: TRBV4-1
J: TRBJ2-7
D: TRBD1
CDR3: ASSQVGGQGGSYEQY

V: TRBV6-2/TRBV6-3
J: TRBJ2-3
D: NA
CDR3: ASSPELAFSTDTQY

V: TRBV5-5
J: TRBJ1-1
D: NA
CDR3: ASSQASLNTEAF

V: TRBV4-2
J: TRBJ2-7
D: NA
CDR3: ASSQETGRTSYEQY